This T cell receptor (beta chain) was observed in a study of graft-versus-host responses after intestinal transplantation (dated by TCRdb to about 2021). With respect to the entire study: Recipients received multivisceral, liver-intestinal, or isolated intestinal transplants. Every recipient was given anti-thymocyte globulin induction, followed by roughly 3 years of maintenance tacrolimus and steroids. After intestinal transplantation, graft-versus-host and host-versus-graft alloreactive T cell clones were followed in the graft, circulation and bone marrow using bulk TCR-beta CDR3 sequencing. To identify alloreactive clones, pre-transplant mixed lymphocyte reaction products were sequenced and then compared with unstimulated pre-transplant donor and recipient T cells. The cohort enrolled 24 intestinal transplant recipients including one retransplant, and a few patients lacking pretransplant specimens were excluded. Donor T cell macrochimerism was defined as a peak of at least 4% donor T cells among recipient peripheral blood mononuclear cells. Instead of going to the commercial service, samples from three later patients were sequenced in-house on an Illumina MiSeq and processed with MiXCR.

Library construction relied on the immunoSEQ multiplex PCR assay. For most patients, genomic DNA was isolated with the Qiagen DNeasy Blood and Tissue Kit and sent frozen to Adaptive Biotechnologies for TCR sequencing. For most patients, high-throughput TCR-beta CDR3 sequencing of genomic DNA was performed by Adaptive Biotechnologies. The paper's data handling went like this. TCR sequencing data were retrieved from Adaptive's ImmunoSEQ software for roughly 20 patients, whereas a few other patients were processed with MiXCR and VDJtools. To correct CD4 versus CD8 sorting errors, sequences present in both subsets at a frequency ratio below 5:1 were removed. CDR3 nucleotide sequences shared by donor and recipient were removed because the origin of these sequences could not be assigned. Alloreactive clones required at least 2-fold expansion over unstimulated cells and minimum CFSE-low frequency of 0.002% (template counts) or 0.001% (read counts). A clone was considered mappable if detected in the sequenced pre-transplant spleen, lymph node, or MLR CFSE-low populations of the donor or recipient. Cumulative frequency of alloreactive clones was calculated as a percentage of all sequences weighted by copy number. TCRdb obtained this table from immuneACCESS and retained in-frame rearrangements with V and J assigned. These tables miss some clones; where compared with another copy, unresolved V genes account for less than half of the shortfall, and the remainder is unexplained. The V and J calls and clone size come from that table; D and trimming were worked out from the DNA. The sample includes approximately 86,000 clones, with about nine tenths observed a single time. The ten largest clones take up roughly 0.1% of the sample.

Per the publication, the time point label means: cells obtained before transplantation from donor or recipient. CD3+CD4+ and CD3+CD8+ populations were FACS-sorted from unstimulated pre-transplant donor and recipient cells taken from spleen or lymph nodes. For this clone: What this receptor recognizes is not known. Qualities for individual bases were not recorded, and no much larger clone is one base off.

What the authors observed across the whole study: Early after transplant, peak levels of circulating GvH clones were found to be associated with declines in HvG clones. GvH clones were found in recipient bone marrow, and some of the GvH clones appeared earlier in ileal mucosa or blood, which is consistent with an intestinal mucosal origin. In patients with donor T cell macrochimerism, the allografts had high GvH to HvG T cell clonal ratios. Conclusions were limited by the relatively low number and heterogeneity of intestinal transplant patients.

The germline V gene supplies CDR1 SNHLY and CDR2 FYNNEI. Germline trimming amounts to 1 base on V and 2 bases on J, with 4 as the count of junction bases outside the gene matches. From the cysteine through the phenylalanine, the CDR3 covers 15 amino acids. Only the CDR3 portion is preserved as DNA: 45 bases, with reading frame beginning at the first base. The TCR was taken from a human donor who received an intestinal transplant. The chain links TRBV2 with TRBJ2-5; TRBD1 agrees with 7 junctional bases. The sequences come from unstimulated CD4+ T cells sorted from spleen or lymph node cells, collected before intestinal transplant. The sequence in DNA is TGTGCCAGCAGTGAAGTCGGGACAGTTCAAGAGACCCAGTACTTC. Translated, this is CASSEVGTVQETQYF.